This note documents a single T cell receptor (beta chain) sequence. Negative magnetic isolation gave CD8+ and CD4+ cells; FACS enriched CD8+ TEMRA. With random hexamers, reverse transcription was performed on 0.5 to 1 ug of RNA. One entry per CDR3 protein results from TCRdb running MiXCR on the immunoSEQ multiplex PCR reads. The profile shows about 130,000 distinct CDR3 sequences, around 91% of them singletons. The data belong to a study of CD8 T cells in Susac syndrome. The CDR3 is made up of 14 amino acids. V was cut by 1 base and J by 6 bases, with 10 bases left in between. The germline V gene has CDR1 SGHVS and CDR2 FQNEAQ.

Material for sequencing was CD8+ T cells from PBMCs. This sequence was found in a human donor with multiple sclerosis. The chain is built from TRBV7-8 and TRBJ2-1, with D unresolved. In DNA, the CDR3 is TGTGCCAGCAGCTTAGTTGAAGCTCTCAATGAGCAGTTCTTC. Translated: CASSLVEALNEQFF.